This T cell receptor (beta chain) emerged from a study of response to subunit inactivated influenza vaccine. Study-wide points: A suggestion made by the authors is that each seasonal influenza vaccination recruits few new T cells.

TCRdb re-called the RT-PCR reads through MiXCR, storing one row per CDR3 protein. The table lists roughly 150,000 distinct CDR3 sequences, approximately 10% of them singletons. At least ten counts were recorded for this clonotype. Antigen unknown. Germline V lookup: CDR1 SGHVS, CDR2 FNYEAQ. The CDR3 has 15 amino acids. Between the trimmed V and J ends, which lost 7 bases and 0 bases, there was a span of 13 bases. This TCR came from a man between 45 and 60 years old who received an inactivated influenza vaccine. The rearrangement links TRBV7-6 to TRBJ1-3; D gene unclear. The sample in question was non-naive T cells sorted from PBMCs, obtained about 40 days after vaccination. Here the CDR3 reads CASTRGVGSGNTIYF. In DNA, the CDR3 is TGTGCCAGCACCCGCGGGGTTGGCTCTGGAAACACCATATATTTT.